This T cell receptor beta chain comes out of a study of technical replicates of blood from a few donors. Clones were read by immunoSEQ multiplex PCR, and TCRdb kept only the in-frame ones, dropping some. The repertoire holds 75,000 to 95,000 clones, with approximately 94% as singletons. Specimen: T cells isolated from PBMCs. The clonotype was recovered from a human donor in good health.

The CDR3 loop is CASSPQGFSYEQYF. The CDR3 nucleotides are TGTGCCAGCAGTCCACAGGGTTTCTCCTACGAGCAGTACTTC. This sequence joins TRBV27 and TRBJ2-7, with a possible D match to TRBD1 (6 bases). The CDR3 runs 14 residues. Germline assignment: CDR1 MNHEY and CDR2 SMNVEV (reference sequence). V was clipped by 5 bases and J by 0 bases, with 11 bases between them.